The 12 T cell receptor beta chains in this list originate from one sample, sequenced in a study of cytomegalovirus exposure and HLA in healthy donors. The primer mix had 60 Vbeta and 13 Jbeta primers. The data were produced by immunoSEQ multiplex PCR, yet TCRdb's version contains in-frame clones alone and is incomplete. The profile shows 130,000 or so clones, roughly 76% of them singletons. Sequenced input: PBMCs. The source of these receptors is a man under 40 in good health and CMV-seronegative.

This clone was recorded a few times. This chain joins TRBV10-1 and TRBJ2-3; D gene uncertain. CDR3 length: 14 residues. V gave up 6 bases and J gave up 3 bases, with 13 bases separating them. Germline V CDR1 and CDR2: WNHNN, SYGVQD (reference sequence). CDR3 amino acids: CASSPMAGTDTQYF. CDR3 nucleotides: TGCGCCAGCAGCCCCATGGCCGGGACAGATACGCAGTATTTT.

The chain is built from TRBV4-2 and TRBJ2-5, with D possibly being TRBD2 (5 bases). Germline V lookup: CDR1 LGHNA, CDR2 YNFKEQ. CDR3 length equals 14 residues. Trimming removed 4 bases at V and 5 bases at J, with 14 bases between. Here the CDR3 reads CASSPLAGGETQYF. In nucleotides, the CDR3 is TGTGCCAGCAGCCCCCTCGCGGGCGGGGAGACCCAGTACTTC.

J is TRBJ2-5 and V is TRBV5-6; perhaps TRBD1 as D (6 bases). This CDR3 spans 13 amino acids. Trimming left V 3 bases short and J 5 bases short, with 11 bases between. Germline loops: CDR1 SGHDT, CDR2 YYEEEE. CDR3 bases: TGTGCCAGCAGCTGGGGACACCGGGAGACCCAGTACTTC. This codes for CASSWGHRETQYF. The full variable domain, with the rest looked up from reference TRBV5-6 and TRBJ2-5, is DAGVTQSPTHLIKTRGQQVTLRCSPKSGHDTVSWYQQALGQGPQFIFQYYEEEERQRGNFPDRFSGHQFPNYSSELNVNALLLGDSALYLCASSWGHRETQYFGPGTRLLVL.

The rearrangement uses TRBV6-6 and TRBJ1-1; 8 positions agree with TRBD1. The V gene's germline CDR1 is MNHNY and CDR2 SVGAGI (reference sequence). This CDR3 comprises 14 residues. V gave up 2 bases and J gave up 4 bases; unmatched junction bases: 3. The CDR3 sequence is CASSYTTGATEAFF. In DNA form, the CDR3 reads TGTGCCAGCAGTTACACGACAGGGGCCACTGAAGCTTTCTTT.

The CDR3, as DNA: TGTGCCATCGGTTCAGGACGGGGGGTCCGCACAGATACGCAGTATTTT. Translation gives CAIGSGRGVRTDTQYF. The chain couples TRBV10-3 to TRBJ2-3, with TRBD2 matching over 7 bases. Germline CDR1 and CDR2: ENHRY and SYGVKD. The CDR3 runs 16 residues. V shed 8 bases, J shed 1 base, and the junction held 12 bases outside the gene matches.

This sequence joins TRBV5-1 and TRBJ2-1, with 9 positions matching TRBD1. The V gene's germline CDR1 is SGHRS and CDR2 YFSETQ. The junction had 5 bases not matched to a gene; V was cut back by 4 bases and J by 6 bases. CDR3 size: 14 residues. DNA of the CDR3: TGCGCCAGCAGCCCGGCGACAGGGGGCAATGAGCAGTTCTTC. It specifies CASSPATGGNEQFF. The full variable domain, its missing parts supplied by reference TRBV5-1 and TRBJ2-1, is KAGVTQTPRYLIKTRGQQVTLSCSPISGHRSVSWYQQTPGQGLQFLFEYFSETQRNKGNFPGRFSGRQFSNSRSEMNVSTLELGDSALYLCASSPATGGNEQFFGPGTRLTVL.

The chain carries TRBV19 and TRBJ1-1; D is uncertain. The CDR3 consists of 16 residues. Trimming took off 7 bases at V and 4 bases at J, with 22 bases between the two ends. Germline V CDR1 and CDR2: LNHDA, SQIVND (reference sequence). The CDR3 protein is CASIPPPGRGGTEAFF. CDR3 nucleotide sequence: TGTGCCAGTATTCCGCCGCCGGGCCGGGGAGGCACTGAAGCTTTCTTT.

The V gene is TRBV5-1, the J gene TRBJ2-7; 8 bases fit TRBD1. The germline V gene encodes CDR1 SGHRS and CDR2 YFSETQ. Trimming at V came to 2 bases and at J to 2 bases, leaving 3 bases not matched to a gene. The CDR3 has 14 residues. The CDR3 DNA reads TGCGCCAGCAGCTTCGCAGGGGGCACCTACGAGCAGTACTTC. Encoded protein: CASSFAGGTYEQYF.

The genes are TRBV9 and TRBJ1-3; maybe TRBD1 (6 bases). The germline CDR1 and CDR2 sequences are SGDLS and YYNGEE. V lost 1 base and J 0 bases, leaving 14 bases between the germline ends. The length of the CDR3 is 17 residues. The CDR3 spells CASSVLGGAASGNTIYF. DNA of the CDR3: TGTGCCAGCAGCGTATTAGGGGGGGCAGCCTCTGGAAACACCATATATTTT. The whole variable domain, remainder taken from reference TRBV9 and TRBJ1-3, is DSGVTQTPKHLITATGQRVTLRCSPRSGDLSVYWYQQSLDQGLQFLIQYYNGEERAKGNILERFSAQQFPDLHSELNLSSLELGDSALYFCASSVLGGAASGNTIYFGEGSWLTVV.

This chain joins TRBV27 and TRBJ1-6, with 8 bases that match TRBD1. Trimming took 0 bases from V and 9 from J; bases not matched to a gene: 4. CDR1 is MNHEY, CDR2 SMNVEV, per germline (reference sequence). The CDR3 extends over 15 amino acids. CDR3 region: CASSLSQGASSPLHF. CDR3 in DNA: TGTGCCAGCAGTTTATCCCAGGGGGCATCTTCACCCCTCCACTTT.

This chain joins TRBV5-5 and TRBJ2-3; D not certain. The CDR3 loop spans 15 amino acids. Trimming removed 0 bases from V and 0 bases from J, with 8 bases in between. Germline CDR1 is SGHKS and CDR2 is YYEKEE (reference sequence). CDR3 sequence reads: CASSLGHSSTDTQYF. The CDR3 DNA reads TGTGCCAGCAGCTTGGGTCACTCTAGCACAGATACGCAGTATTTT.

The chain uses TRBV9 and TRBJ2-3, with D tentatively TRBD2 (6 bases). This CDR3 spans 16 amino acids. Germline V gene lookup returns CDR1 SGDLS and CDR2 YYNGEE. The V gene lost 0 bases and the J gene lost 6 bases, with 17 bases spanning the gap. In nucleotides, the CDR3 is TGTGCCAGCAGCGTAGGGTGGGGCGGGGTAGATGATACGCAGTATTTT. This translates into CASSVGWGGVDDTQYF. Filled out from reference TRBV9 and TRBJ2-3, the complete variable domain reads DSGVTQTPKHLITATGQRVTLRCSPRSGDLSVYWYQQSLDQGLQFLIQYYNGEERAKGNILERFSAQQFPDLHSELNLSSLELGDSALYFCASSVGWGGVDDTQYFGPGTRLTVL.